This TCR beta chain is from a study of shared clonotypes between healthy human individuals. Findings and limits, study-wide: Clonotypes that were shared across four donors made up around 5% of naive CD4 clonotypes.

A split of CD4+ cells into CD45RA+ naive and CD45RA-negative memory subsets was performed. The test was conducted at deep level. Repertoires were generated with immunoSEQ multiplex PCR, while TCRdb's copy carries only in-frame clones and drops some. The sample holds 950,000 to 1,300,000 clones, approximately 70% seen once. With regard to this clone: Its antigen is not identified.

The CDR3 totals 14 residues. Germline lookup yields CDR1 KGHSH and CDR2 LQKENI. V shed 4 bases, J shed 8 bases, and the junction held 6 bases outside the gene matches. The sequenced sample was memory CD4+ T cells sorted from blood. The subset is: CD45RA-negative fraction. The chain joins TRBV18 to TRBJ2-1; the match to TRBD2 covers 9 bases. The TCR was taken from a man in his late teens or twenties in good health. CDR3 nucleotides: TGTGCCAGCTCACAGGGCGGGGGGGCCTATGAGCAGTTCTTC. Its translation is CASSQGGGAYEQFF.